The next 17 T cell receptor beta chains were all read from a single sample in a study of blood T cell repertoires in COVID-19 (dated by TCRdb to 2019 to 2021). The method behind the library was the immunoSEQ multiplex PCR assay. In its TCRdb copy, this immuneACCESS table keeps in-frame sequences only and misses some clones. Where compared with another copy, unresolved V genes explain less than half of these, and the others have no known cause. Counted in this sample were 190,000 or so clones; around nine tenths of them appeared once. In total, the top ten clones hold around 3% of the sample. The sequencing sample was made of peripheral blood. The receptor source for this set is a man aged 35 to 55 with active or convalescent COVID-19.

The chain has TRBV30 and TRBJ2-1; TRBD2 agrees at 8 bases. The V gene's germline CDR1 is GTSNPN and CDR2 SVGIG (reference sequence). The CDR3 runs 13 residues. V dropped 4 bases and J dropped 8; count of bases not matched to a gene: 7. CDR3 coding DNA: TGTGCCTGGAACCCGGGGGGGCCGGATGAGCAGTTCTTC. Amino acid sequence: CAWNPGGPDEQFF.

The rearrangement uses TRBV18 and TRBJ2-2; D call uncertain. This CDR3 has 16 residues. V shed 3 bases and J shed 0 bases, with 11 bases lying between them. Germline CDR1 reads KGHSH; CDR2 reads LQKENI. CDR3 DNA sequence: TGTGCCAGCTCACCGATTTCGCAGACGAACACCGGGGAGCTGTTTTTT. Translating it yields CASSPISQTNTGELFF.

The CDR3 DNA reads TGTGCCAGCAGTTTCCCCGGGACAGGGTACCTCCAAGAGACCCAGTACTTC. The encoded protein is CASSFPGTGYLQETQYF. This chain links TRBV28 with TRBJ2-5; 9 bases agree with TRBD1. The CDR3 extends over 17 amino acids. The germline CDR1 and CDR2 sequences are MDHEN and SYDVKM. Trimming cost V 3 bases and J 1 base; bases outside gene matches: 9. Based on the CDR3 plus reference TRBV28 and TRBJ2-5, the full variable domain is DVKVTQSSRYLVKRTGEKVFLECVQDMDHENMFWYRQDPGLGLRLIYFSYDVKMKEKGDIPEGYSVSREKKERFSLILESASTNQTSMYLCASSFPGTGYLQETQYFGPGTRLLVL.

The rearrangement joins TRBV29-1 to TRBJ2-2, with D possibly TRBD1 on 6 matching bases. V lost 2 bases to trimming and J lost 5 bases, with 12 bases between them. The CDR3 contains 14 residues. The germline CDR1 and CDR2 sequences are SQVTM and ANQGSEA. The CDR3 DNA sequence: TGCAGCGTTGAAACAGGGATGGATACCGGGGAGCTGTTTTTT. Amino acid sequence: CSVETGMDTGELFF.

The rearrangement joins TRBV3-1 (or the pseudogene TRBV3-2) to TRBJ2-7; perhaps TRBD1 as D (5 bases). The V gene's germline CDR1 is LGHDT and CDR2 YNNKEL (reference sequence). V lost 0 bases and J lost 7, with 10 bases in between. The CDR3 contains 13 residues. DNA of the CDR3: TGTGCCAGCAGCCAAGACAGGGTTAGGGAGCAGTACTTC. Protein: CASSQDRVREQYF.

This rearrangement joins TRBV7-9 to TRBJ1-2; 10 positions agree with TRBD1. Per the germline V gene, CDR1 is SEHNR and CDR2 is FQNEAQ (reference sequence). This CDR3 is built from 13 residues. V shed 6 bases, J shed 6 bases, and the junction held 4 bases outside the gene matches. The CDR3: CASRWDRGHGYTF. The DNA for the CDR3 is TGTGCCAGCAGGTGGGACAGGGGTCATGGCTACACCTTC.

This CDR3 is CASSIVEGGSTDTQYF. CDR3 coding DNA: TGTGCCAGTAGTATAGTGGAGGGAGGGAGCACAGATACGCAGTATTTT. This chain joins TRBV19 and TRBJ2-3, with 7 bases lining up with TRBD2. This CDR3 spans 16 amino acids. V was clipped by 1 base and J by 0 bases; unmatched bases: 4. From germline, CDR1 is LNHDA and CDR2 SQIVND (reference sequence).

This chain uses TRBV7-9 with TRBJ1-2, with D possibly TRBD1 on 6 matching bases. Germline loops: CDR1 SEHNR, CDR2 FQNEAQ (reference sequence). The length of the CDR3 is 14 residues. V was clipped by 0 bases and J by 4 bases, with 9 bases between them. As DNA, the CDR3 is TGTGCCAGCAGCTTAGCAGGGGGGGCCTATGGCTACACCTTC. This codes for CASSLAGGAYGYTF.

The CDR3 coding sequence is TGTGCCAGCAGCGGTAGTGGTTACGGCTACACCTTC. Its protein is CASSGSGYGYTF. The gene calls are TRBV9 and TRBJ1-2; D is unclear. Per the germline V gene, CDR1 is SGDLS and CDR2 is YYNGEE. Trimming took 3 bases from V and 8 from J, leaving 11 bases between them. The CDR3 consists of 12 residues.

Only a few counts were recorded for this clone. This CDR3 is CASGAPNEQFF. CDR3 bases: TGTGCCAGCGGAGCGCCCAATGAGCAGTTCTTC. The rearrangement uses TRBV3-1 (or the pseudogene TRBV3-2) and TRBJ2-1; D unclear. This CDR3 contains 11 residues. The germline V and J ends were trimmed by 8 bases and 6 bases, with 8 bases remaining between them. Germline assignment: CDR1 LGHDT and CDR2 YNNKEL (reference sequence).

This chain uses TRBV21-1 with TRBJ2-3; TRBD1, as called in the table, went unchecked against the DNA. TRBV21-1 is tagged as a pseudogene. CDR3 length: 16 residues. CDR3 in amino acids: CASSRTDIHPTDTQYF. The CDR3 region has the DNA TGTGCCAGCAGCCGGACGGACATACACCCCACAGATACGCAGTATTTT.

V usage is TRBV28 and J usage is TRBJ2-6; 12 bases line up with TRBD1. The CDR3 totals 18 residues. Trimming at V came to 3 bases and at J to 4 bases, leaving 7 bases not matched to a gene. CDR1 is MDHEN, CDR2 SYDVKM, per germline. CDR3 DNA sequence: TGTGCCAGCAGTTTTTATTGGGACAGGGGGCTGGGGGCCAACGTCCTGACTTTC. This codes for CASSFYWDRGLGANVLTF.

In nucleotides, the CDR3 is TGTGCCAGCAGCTTAACAGGGGAGAATTCACCCCTCCACTTT. As protein: CASSLTGENSPLHF. The chain has TRBV11-2 and TRBJ1-6, with 7 positions matching TRBD1. From germline, CDR1 is SGHAT and CDR2 FQNNGV. With V trimmed by 2 bases and J by 7 bases, 2 bases remained unmatched. This CDR3 is 14 amino acids long.

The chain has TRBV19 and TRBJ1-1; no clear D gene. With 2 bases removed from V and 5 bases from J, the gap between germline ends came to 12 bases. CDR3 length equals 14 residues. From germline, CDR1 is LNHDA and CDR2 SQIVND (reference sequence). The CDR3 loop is CASSIMGRGTEAFF. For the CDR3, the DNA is TGTGCCAGTAGTATAATGGGTCGGGGAACTGAAGCTTTCTTT.

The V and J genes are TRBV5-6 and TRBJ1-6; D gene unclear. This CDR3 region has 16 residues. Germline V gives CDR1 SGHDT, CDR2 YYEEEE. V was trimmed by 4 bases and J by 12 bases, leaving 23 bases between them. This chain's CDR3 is CASSLVEGARSGPLHF. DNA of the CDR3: TGTGCCAGCAGCCTGGTCGAGGGAGCTAGGTCCGGACCCCTCCACTTT.

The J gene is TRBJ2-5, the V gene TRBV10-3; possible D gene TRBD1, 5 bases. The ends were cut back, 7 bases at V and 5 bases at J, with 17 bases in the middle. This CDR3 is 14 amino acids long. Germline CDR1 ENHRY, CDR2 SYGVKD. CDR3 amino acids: CAITAGRAGETQYF. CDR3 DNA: TGTGCCATCACGGCAGGGCGCGCCGGGGAGACCCAGTACTTC.

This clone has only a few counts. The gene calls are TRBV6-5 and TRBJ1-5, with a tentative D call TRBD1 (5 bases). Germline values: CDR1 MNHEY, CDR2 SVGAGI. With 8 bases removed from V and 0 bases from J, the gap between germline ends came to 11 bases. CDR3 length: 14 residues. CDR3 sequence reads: CASDSVYSNQPQHF. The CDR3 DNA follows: TGTGCCAGCGACAGTGTATATAGCAATCAGCCCCAGCATTTT.